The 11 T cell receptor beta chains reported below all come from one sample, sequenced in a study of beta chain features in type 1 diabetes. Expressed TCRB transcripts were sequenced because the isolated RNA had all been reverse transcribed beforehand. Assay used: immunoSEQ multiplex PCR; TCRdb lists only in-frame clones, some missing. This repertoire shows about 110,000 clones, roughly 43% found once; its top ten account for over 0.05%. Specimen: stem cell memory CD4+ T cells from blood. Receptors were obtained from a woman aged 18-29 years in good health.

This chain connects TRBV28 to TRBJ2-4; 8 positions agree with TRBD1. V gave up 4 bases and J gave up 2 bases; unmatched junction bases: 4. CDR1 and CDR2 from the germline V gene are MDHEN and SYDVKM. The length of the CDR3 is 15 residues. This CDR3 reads CASSSGGKTKNIQYF. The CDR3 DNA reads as TGTGCCAGCAGTTCAGGGGGCAAGACCAAAAACATTCAGTACTTC.

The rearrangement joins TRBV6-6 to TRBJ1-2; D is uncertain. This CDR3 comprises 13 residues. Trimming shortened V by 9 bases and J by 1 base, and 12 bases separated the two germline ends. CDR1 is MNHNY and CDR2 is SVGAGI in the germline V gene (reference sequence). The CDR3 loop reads CASTPNNNYGYTF. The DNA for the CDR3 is TGTGCCAGTACACCAAATAATAACTATGGCTACACCTTC.

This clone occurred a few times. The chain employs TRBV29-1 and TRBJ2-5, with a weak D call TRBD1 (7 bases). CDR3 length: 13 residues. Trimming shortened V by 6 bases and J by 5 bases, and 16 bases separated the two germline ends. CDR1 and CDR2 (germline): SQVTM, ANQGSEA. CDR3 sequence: CSVGQGGRETQYF. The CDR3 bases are TGCAGCGTCGGCCAGGGGGGTCGGGAGACCCAGTACTTC.

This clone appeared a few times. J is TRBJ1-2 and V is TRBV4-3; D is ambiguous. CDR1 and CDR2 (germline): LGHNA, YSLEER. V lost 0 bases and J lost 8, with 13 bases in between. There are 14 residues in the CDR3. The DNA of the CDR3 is TGCGCCAGCAGCCAAGAGAACAGATCCCCCGGCTACACCTTC. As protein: CASSQENRSPGYTF.

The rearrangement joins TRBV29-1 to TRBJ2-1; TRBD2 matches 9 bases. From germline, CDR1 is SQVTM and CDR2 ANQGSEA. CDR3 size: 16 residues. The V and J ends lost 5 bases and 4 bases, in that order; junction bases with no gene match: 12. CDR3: CSVSRLAGAGYNEQFF. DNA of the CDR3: TGCAGCGTTTCTCGGTTAGCGGGAGCAGGGTACAATGAGCAGTTCTTC.

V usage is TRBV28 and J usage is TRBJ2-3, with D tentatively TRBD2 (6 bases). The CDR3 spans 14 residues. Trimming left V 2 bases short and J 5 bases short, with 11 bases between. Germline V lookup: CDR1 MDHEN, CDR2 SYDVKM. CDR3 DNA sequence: TGTGCCAGCAGTTTACCGGGAGCTGGAGATACGCAGTATTTT. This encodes CASSLPGAGDTQYF.

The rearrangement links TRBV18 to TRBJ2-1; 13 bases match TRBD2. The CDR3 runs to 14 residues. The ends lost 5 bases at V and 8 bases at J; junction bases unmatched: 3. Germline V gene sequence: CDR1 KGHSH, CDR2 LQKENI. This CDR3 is CASSWTSGSYEQFF. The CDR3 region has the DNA TGTGCCAGCTCATGGACTAGCGGGAGTTATGAGCAGTTCTTC.

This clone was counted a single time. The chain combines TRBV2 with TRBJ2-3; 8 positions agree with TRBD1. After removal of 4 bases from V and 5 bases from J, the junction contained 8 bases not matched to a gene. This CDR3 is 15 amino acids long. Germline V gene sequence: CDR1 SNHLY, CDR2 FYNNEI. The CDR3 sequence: CASSVGRGQRDTQYF. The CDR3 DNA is TGTGCCAGCAGTGTGGGCAGGGGGCAAAGAGATACGCAGTATTTT. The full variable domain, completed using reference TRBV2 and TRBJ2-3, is EPEVTQTPSHQVTQMGQEVILRCVPISNHLYFYWYRQILGQKVEFLVSFYNNEISEKSEIFDDQFSVERPDGSNFTLKIRSTKLEDSAMYFCASSVGRGQRDTQYFGPGTRLTVL.

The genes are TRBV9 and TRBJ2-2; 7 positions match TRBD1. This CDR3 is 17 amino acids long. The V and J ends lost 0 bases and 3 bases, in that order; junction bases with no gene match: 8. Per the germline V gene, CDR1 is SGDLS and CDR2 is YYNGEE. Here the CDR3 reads CASSVDLARGYTGELFF. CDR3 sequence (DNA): TGTGCCAGCAGCGTAGATCTAGCCAGGGGGTACACCGGGGAGCTGTTTTTT.

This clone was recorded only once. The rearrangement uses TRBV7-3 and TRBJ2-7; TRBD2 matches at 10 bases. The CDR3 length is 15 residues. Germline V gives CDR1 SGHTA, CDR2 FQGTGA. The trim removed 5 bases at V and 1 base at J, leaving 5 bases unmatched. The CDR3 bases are TGTGCCAGCAGCCTCTTAGCGGGAGGATCCTACGAGCAGTACTTC. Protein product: CASSLLAGGSYEQYF.

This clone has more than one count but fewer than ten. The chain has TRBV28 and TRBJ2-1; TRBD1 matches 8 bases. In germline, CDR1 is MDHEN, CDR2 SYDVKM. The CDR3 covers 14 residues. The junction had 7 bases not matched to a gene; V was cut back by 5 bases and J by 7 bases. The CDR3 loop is CASSPDRVYNEQFF. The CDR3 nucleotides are TGTGCCAGCAGTCCGGACAGGGTCTATAATGAGCAGTTCTTC.